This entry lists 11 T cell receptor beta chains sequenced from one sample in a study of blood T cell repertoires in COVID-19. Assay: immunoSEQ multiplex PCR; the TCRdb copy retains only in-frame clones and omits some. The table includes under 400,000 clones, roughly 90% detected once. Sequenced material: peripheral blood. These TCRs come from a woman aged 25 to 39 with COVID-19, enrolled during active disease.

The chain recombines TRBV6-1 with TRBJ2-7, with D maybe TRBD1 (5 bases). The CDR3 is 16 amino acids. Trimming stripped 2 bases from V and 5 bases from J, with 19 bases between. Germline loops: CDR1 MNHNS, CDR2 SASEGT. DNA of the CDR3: TGTGCCAGCAGTGAACGAGCAGACAGAATTATAAACGAGCAGTACTTC. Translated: CASSERADRIINEQYF.

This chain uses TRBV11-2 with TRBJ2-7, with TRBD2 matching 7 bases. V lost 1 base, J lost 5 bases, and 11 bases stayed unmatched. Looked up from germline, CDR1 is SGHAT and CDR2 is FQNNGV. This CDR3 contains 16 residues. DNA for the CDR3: TGTGCCAGCAGCTTAGTGGGGGGGACCAGAAGCAACGAGCAGTACTTC. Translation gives CASSLVGGTRSNEQYF.

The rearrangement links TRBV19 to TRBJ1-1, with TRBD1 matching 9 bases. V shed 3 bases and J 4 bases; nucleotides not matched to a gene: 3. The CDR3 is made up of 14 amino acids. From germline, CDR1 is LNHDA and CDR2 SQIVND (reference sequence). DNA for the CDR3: TGTGCCAGTAGTATGGGGACAGGGTCCACTGAAGCTTTCTTT. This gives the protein CASSMGTGSTEAFF.

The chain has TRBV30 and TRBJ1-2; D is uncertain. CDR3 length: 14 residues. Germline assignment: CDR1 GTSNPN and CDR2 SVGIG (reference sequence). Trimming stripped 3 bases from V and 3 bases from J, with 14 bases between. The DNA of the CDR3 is TGTGCCTGGAGGATAACCGGGAGAGACTATGGCTACACCTTC. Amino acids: CAWRITGRDYGYTF.

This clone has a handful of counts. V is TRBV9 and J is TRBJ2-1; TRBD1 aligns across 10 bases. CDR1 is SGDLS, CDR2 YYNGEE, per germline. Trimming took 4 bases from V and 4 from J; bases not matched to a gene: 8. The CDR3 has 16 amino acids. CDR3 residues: CASSISGTGAYNEQFF. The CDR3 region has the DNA TGTGCCAGCAGCATTTCCGGGACAGGGGCTTACAATGAGCAGTTCTTC.

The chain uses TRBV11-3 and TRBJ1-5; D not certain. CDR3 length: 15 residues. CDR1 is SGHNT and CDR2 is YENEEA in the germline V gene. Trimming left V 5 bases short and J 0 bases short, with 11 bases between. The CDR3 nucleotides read TGTGCCAGCAGCCAACACCCTTATAGCAATCAGCCCCAGCATTTT. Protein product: CASSQHPYSNQPQHF.

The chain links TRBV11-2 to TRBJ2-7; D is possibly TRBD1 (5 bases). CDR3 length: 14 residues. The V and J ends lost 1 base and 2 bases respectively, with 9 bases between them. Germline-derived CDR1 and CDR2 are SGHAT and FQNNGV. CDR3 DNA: TGTGCCAGCAGCTTAGGAGGCAGGGCCTACGAGCAGTACTTC. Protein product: CASSLGGRAYEQYF.

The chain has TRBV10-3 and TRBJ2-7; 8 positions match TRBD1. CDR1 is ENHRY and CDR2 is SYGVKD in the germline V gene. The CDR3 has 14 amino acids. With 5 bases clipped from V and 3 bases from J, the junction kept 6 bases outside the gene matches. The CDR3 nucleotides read TGTGCCATCAGTTTCCAGGGGGCGTTCTACGAGCAGTACTTC. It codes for CAISFQGAFYEQYF.

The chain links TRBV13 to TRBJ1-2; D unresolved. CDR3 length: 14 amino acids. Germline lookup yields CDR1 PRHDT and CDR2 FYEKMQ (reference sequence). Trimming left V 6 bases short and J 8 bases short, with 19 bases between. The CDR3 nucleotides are TGTGCCAGCAGTCCGAACAGCGGTGGCTACGGCTACACCTTC. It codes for CASSPNSGGYGYTF.

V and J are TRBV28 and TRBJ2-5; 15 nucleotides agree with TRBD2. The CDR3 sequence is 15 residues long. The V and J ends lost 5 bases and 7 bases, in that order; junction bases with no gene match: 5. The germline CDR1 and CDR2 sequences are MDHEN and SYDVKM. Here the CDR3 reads CASSKGLAGGGTQYF. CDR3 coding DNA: TGTGCCAGCAGTAAGGGACTAGCGGGAGGTGGGACCCAGTACTTC. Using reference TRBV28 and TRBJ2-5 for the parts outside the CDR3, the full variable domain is DVKVTQSSRYLVKRTGEKVFLECVQDMDHENMFWYRQDPGLGLRLIYFSYDVKMKEKGDIPEGYSVSREKKERFSLILESASTNQTSMYLCASSKGLAGGGTQYFGPGTRLLVL.

For the CDR3, the DNA is TGCGCCAGCAGCCAGGACTCCCAAGAGACCCAGTACTTC. Amino acids: CASSQDSQETQYF. V and J are TRBV5-1 and TRBJ2-5, with TRBD2 as a possible D gene (5 bases). V lost 4 bases to trimming and J lost 1 base, with 8 bases between them. Germline loops: CDR1 SGHRS, CDR2 YFSETQ. The CDR3 has 13 amino acids. The variable domain in full, with the rest retrieved from reference TRBV5-1 and TRBJ2-5, is KAGVTQTPRYLIKTRGQQVTLSCSPISGHRSVSWYQQTPGQGLQFLFEYFSETQRNKGNFPGRFSGRQFSNSRSEMNVSTLELGDSALYLCASSQDSQETQYFGPGTRLLVL.